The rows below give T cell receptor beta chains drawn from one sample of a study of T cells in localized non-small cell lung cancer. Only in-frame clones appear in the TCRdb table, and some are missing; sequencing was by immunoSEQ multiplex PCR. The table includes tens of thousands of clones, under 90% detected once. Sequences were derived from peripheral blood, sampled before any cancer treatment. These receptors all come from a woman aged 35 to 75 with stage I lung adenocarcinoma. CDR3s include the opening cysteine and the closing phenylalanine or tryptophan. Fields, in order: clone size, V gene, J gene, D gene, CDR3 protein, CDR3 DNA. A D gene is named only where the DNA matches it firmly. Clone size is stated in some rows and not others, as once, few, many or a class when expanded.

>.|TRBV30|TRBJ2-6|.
CAWSRLSGANVLTF
TGTGCCTGGAGCCGGCTCTCTGGGGCCAACGTCCTGACTTTC
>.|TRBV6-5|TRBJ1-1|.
CASSYSSEGDTEAFF
TGTGCCAGCAGTTACTCGAGCGAGGGAGACACTGAAGCTTTCTTT
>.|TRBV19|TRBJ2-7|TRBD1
CASSIAWTGWDEQYF
TGTGCCAGTAGTATAGCGTGGACAGGGTGGGACGAGCAGTACTTC
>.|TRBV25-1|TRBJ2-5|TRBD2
CASERGAQETQYF
TGTGCCAGCGAGCGGGGGGCCCAAGAGACCCAGTACTTC
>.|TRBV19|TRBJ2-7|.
CASKFGHEQYF
TGTGCCAGTAAATTCGGCCACGAGCAGTACTTC
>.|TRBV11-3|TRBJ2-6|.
CASSLVGVAGANVLTF
TGTGCCAGCAGCTTAGTGGGCGTCGCTGGGGCCAACGTCCTGACTTTC
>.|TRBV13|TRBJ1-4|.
CASSLGRGTNEKLFF
TGTGCCAGCAGCTTAGGACGGGGAACTAATGAAAAACTGTTTTTT
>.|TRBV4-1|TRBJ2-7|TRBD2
CASSQEIRLADSYEQYF
TGCGCCAGCAGCCAAGAAATCCGACTAGCGGACTCCTACGAGCAGTACTTC
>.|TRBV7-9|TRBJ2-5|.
CASSLSQGSETQYF
TGTGCCAGCAGCTTAAGCCAGGGGTCAGAGACCCAGTACTTC
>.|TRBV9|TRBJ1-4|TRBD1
CASSVWGQANEKLFF
TGTGCCAGCAGCGTATGGGGACAGGCTAATGAAAAACTGTTTTTT
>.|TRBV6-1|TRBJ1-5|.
CATQDSFNQPQHF
TGTGCCACCCAGGACAGCTTCAATCAGCCCCAGCATTTT
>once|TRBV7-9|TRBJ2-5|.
CASSSPGETQYF
TGTGCCAGCAGCTCCCCGGGCGAGACCCAGTACTTC
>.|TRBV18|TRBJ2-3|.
CASSPIMRSSTDTQYF
TGTGCCAGCTCACCAATTATGCGGAGTAGCACAGATACGCAGTATTTT
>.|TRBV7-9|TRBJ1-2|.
CASSLDRYGYTF
TGTGCCAGCAGCCTCGATAGGTATGGCTACACCTTC
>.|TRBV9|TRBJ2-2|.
CASSVRDSNTGELFF
TGTGCCAGCAGCGTCCGCGATTCCAACACCGGGGAGCTGTTTTTT
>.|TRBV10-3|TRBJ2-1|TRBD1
CAISDRTGLGEQFF
TGTGCCATCAGTGACAGGACAGGGTTAGGTGAGCAGTTCTTC
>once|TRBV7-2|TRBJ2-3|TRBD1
CASSLGQGFTDTQYF
TGTGCCAGCAGCTTAGGACAGGGCTTCACAGATACGCAGTATTTT
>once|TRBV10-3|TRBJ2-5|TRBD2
CAIRLAAQETQYF
TGTGCCATCAGACTAGCGGCCCAAGAGACCCAGTACTTC
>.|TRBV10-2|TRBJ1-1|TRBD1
CASSEWTGEMNTEAFF
TGCGCCAGCAGTGAATGGACAGGGGAAATGAACACTGAAGCTTTCTTT
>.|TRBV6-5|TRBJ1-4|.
CASSSVRRVFF
TGTGCCAGCAGTTCTGTGAGAAGGGTGTTTTTT
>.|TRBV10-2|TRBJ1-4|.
CASSANQGNEKLFF
TGCGCCAGCAGTGCAAACCAAGGAAATGAAAAACTGTTTTTT
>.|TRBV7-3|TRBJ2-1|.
CASSLWASDHNEQFF
TGTGCCAGCAGCTTATGGGCTAGCGATCACAATGAGCAGTTCTTC
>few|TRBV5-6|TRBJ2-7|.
CASSLAREQYF
TGTGCCAGCAGCTTGGCCAGGGAGCAGTACTTC
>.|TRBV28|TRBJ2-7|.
CASSPSAGAGYEQYF
TGTGCCAGCAGCCCCTCGGCAGGGGCTGGCTACGAGCAGTACTTC
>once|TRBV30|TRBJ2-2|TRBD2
CAWSVVLAGAGELFF
TGTGCCTGGAGTGTCGTACTAGCGGGAGCCGGGGAGCTGTTTTTT
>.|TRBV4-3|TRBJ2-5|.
CASSRHGETQYF
TGCGCCAGCAGCCGCCACGGCGAGACCCAGTACTTC
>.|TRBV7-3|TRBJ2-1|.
CASSFDSASYNEQFF
TGTGCCAGCAGCTTCGACTCCGCTTCCTACAATGAGCAGTTCTTC
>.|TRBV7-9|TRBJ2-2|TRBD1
CASSPTGTGYRGELFF
TGTGCCAGCAGCCCGACCGGGACAGGGTATCGCGGGGAGCTGTTTTTT
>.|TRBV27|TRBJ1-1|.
CASSLLGPNTEAFF
TGTGCCAGCAGCCTGCTGGGCCCGAACACTGAAGCTTTCTTT
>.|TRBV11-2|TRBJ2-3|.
CASSSLSNTDTQYF
TGTGCCAGCAGCTCTCTCTCTAACACAGATACGCAGTATTTT
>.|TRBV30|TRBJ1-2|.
CAWSVLEQSRGYTF
TGTGCCTGGAGTGTTTTAGAACAGTCGAGGGGCTACACCTTC
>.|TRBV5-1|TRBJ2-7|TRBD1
CASRIGTGGNEQYF
TGCGCCAGCCGGATCGGGACAGGGGGTAACGAGCAGTACTTC
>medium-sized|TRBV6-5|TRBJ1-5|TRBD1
CASSLGQGDNQPQHF
TGTGCCAGCAGCCTGGGACAGGGAGACAATCAGCCCCAGCATTTT
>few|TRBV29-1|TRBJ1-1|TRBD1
CSVGRGSPDTEAFF
TGCAGCGTTGGCAGGGGGAGTCCGGACACTGAAGCTTTCTTT
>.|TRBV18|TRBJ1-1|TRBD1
CASSPSGTGATEAFF
TGTGCCAGCTCACCATCCGGGACAGGGGCCACTGAAGCTTTCTTT
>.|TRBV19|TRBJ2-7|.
CASSTDPLGQSEQYF
TGTGCCAGTAGTACTGACCCCCTTGGGCAGTCCGAGCAGTACTTC
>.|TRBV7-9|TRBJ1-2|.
CASSHPAGGYGYTF
TGTGCCAGCAGCCACCCCGCGGGGGGCTATGGCTACACCTTC
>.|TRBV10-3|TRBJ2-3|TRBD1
CATGQGASDTQYF
TGTGCCACCGGACAGGGGGCGTCAGATACGCAGTATTTT
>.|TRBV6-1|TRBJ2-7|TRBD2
CASSEGPGRDEQYF
TGTGCCAGCAGTGAAGGTCCAGGGAGGGACGAGCAGTACTTC
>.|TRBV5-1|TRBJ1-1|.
CASSSVQSGDTEAFF
TGCGCCAGCAGCTCGGTGCAGTCGGGGGACACTGAAGCTTTCTTT
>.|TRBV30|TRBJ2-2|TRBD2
CAWSVGTRGRYGDGELFF
TGTGCCTGGAGTGTAGGGACTAGGGGCCGCTACGGGGACGGGGAGCTGTTTTTT
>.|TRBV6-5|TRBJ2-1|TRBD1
CASRGQGPNNEQFF
TGTGCCAGCAGGGGACAGGGCCCCAACAATGAGCAGTTCTTC
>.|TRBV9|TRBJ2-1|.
CASSATGSEQFF
TGTGCCAGCAGCGCCACAGGGTCTGAGCAGTTCTTC
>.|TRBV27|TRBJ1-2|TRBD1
CASSLTGDYGYTF
TGTGCCAGCAGTCTCACAGGGGATTATGGCTACACCTTC
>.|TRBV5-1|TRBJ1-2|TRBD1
CASSLGQEVNGYTF
TGCGCCAGCAGCTTAGGACAGGAGGTCAATGGCTACACCTTC
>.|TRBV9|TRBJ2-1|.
CASSVGDEQFF
TGTGCCAGCAGCGTAGGGGATGAGCAGTTCTTC
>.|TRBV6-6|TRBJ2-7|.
CASRGLRNSYEQYF
TGTGCCAGCAGAGGCCTGAGAAACTCCTACGAGCAGTACTTC